This T cell receptor beta chain was documented in a study of T cell responses to AZD1222 COVID-19 vaccine. General study points: Unmutated variant regions are reportedly the target of nearly half of TCRs that are spike-specific.

This clone has only a few counts. No antigen is known for it. Profiling relied on immunoSEQ multiplex PCR, and the TCRdb table lists in-frame clones only, not all of them. The repertoire consists of about 85,000 clones, with 88% occurring once and the leading ten covering approximately 5.5%. V was cut by 4 bases and J by 0 bases, with 13 bases left in between. The CDR3 runs 16 residues. CDR1 and CDR2 from the germline V gene are LNHDA and SQIVND (reference sequence). The V and J genes are TRBV19 and TRBJ2-1, with no clear D. The specimen comprised peripheral blood, sampled on day 0 of AZD1222 vaccination. The TCR originated in an adult in good health. The CDR3 loop reads CASSTPYPSSYNEQFF. The CDR3 DNA reads TGTGCCAGTAGTACCCCCTACCCGAGCTCCTACAATGAGCAGTTCTTC.